The 28 T cell receptor beta chains presented below share a single source sample, sequenced in a study of T cell responses to AZD1222 COVID-19 vaccine. This table comes from immunoSEQ multiplex PCR, and its TCRdb copy is limited to in-frame clones, with some not included. The sample shows over 110,000 clones, roughly 91% of them seen only once. Sequencing was performed on peripheral blood, taken on day 0 of AZD1222 vaccination. The receptor source for this set is an adult in good health.

The chain carries TRBV3-1 (or the pseudogene TRBV3-2) and TRBJ2-7, with 13 bases aligning to TRBD2. This CDR3 is built from 15 residues. Trimming cost V 5 bases and J 3 bases; bases outside gene matches: 4. Germline assignment: CDR1 LGHDT and CDR2 YNNKEL (reference sequence). The CDR3 region is CASSNGLAGVYEQYF. The CDR3 nucleotides read TGTGCCAGCAGCAATGGACTAGCGGGAGTCTACGAGCAGTACTTC.

The J gene is TRBJ1-4, the V gene TRBV6-2 or TRBV6-3, with TRBD1 matching 7 bases. Germline V lookup: CDR1 MNHEY, CDR2 SVGEGT. Trimming cost V 0 bases and J 8 bases; bases outside gene matches: 9. The CDR3 consists of 16 residues. The CDR3 sequence is CASSYSVRGLREKLFF. As DNA, the CDR3 is TGTGCCAGCAGTTACTCCGTGAGGGGGCTTCGGGAAAAACTGTTTTTT.

The V and J genes are TRBV20-1 and TRBJ1-2; the D is unclear. The CDR3 extends over 13 amino acids. Trimming stripped 3 bases from V and 3 bases from J, with 11 bases between. Germline V gives CDR1 DFQATT, CDR2 SNEGSKA (reference sequence). The CDR3 spells CSASGGVDYGYTF. The CDR3 coding sequence is TGCAGTGCTAGTGGTGGGGTCGACTATGGCTACACCTTC.

The J gene is TRBJ2-3, the V gene TRBV19; 7 nucleotides agree with TRBD2. Germline loops: CDR1 LNHDA, CDR2 SQIVND (reference sequence). J was trimmed by 4 bases and V by 9 bases; bases with no gene match: 4. This CDR3 spans 12 amino acids. The CDR3 region is CASGRPPDTQYF. The CDR3, as DNA: TGTGCCAGCGGGAGGCCCCCAGATACGCAGTATTTT.

The V gene is TRBV9, the J gene TRBJ2-2; D perhaps matches TRBD1 (5 bases). The length of the CDR3 is 16 residues. The V end was cut by 4 bases, the J end by 5 bases, with 18 bases between. The germline V gene has CDR1 SGDLS and CDR2 YYNGEE. The CDR3 loop is CASSPQGDGFTGELFF. The DNA for the CDR3 is TGTGCCAGCAGCCCTCAGGGCGATGGATTTACCGGGGAGCTGTTTTTT.

The rearrangement uses TRBV27 and TRBJ1-4, with D uncertain. The V end was cut by 2 bases, the J end by 5 bases, with 12 bases between. Germline V gives CDR1 MNHEY, CDR2 SMNVEV (reference sequence). This CDR3 region has 15 residues. In DNA, the CDR3 is TGTGCCAGCAGTTTACAAGGCGAAGGGAATGAAAAACTGTTTTTT. Translating gives CASSLQGEGNEKLFF.

The rearrangement uses TRBV10-3 and TRBJ1-1; 7 nucleotides align to TRBD1. The CDR3 consists of 13 residues. CDR1 is ENHRY and CDR2 is SYGVKD in the germline V gene. Trimming took 8 bases from V and 2 from J; bases not matched to a gene: 5. CDR3: CAILQGKNTEAFF. CDR3 in DNA: TGTGCCATCCTACAGGGGAAAAACACTGAAGCTTTCTTT.

The chain links TRBV5-5 to TRBJ1-6; the D gene is possibly TRBD1 (6 bases). V was clipped by 4 bases and J by 8 bases, with 19 bases between them. The CDR3 length is 16 residues. Germline assignment: CDR1 SGHKS and CDR2 YYEKEE (reference sequence). The CDR3 region is CASSPGVGGRDSPLHF. The CDR3 DNA follows: TGTGCCAGCAGCCCGGGGGTCGGGGGGCGAGATTCACCCCTCCACTTT.

This CDR3 reads CASSLVGSSYEQYF. In nucleotides, the CDR3 is TGTGCCAGCAGCTTAGTCGGGAGTTCCTACGAGCAGTACTTC. The V and J genes are TRBV13 and TRBJ2-7, with D possibly TRBD2 on 6 matching bases. Trimming took off 1 base at V and 1 base at J, with 8 bases between the two ends. Germline values: CDR1 PRHDT, CDR2 FYEKMQ (reference sequence). The CDR3 has 14 residues.

This rearrangement joins TRBV19 to TRBJ2-3; 8 positions agree with TRBD1. V shed 4 bases and J 5 bases; nucleotides not matched to a gene: 8. CDR3 length: 15 residues. Looked up from germline, CDR1 is LNHDA and CDR2 is SQIVND (reference sequence). This chain's CDR3 is CASSTGTGILDTQYF. Here the CDR3 DNA reads TGTGCCAGTAGTACCGGGACAGGTATCCTAGATACGCAGTATTTT.

The chain combines TRBV9 with TRBJ2-3, with D tentatively TRBD2 (5 bases). CDR1 is SGDLS and CDR2 is YYNGEE in the germline V gene. This CDR3 contains 14 residues. V was pared by 1 base and J by 4 bases, with 10 bases between. The CDR3 loop is CASSVLAEADTQYF. As DNA, the CDR3 is TGTGCCAGCAGCGTACTGGCGGAGGCAGATACGCAGTATTTT.

This clone appeared a single time. The chain employs TRBV4-3 and TRBJ1-1, with no clear D. This CDR3 region has 17 residues. Trimming shortened V by 4 bases and J by 1 base, and 19 bases separated the two germline ends. Looked up from germline, CDR1 is LGHNA and CDR2 is YSLEER. CDR3 sequence: CASSPKGRTAKNTEAFF. The CDR3 DNA reads as TGCGCCAGCAGCCCAAAAGGCCGGACTGCTAAGAACACTGAAGCTTTCTTT.

The chain is built from TRBV6-5 and TRBJ1-2; TRBD1 aligns across 7 bases. The CDR3 spans 13 residues. J was trimmed by 1 base and V by 6 bases; bases with no gene match: 2. Germline assignment: CDR1 MNHEY and CDR2 SVGAGI. This CDR3 is CASRRQGNYGYTF. The CDR3 coding sequence is TGTGCCAGCAGAAGACAGGGTAACTATGGCTACACCTTC.

The chain links TRBV6-2 or TRBV6-3 to TRBJ2-7, with 12 bases that match TRBD2. Germline V gene lookup returns CDR1 MNHEY and CDR2 SVGEGT. V trimming: 6 bases; J trimming: 3 bases; junction bases outside the gene matches: 12. The CDR3 is 17 residues long. CDR3 loop: CASSPVGTSGFLYEQYF. CDR3 nucleotide sequence: TGTGCCAGCAGCCCTGTCGGGACTAGCGGGTTCCTCTACGAGCAGTACTTC.

This chain connects TRBV6-5 to TRBJ1-5; TRBD1 is a possible D gene (6 bases). CDR3 size: 15 residues. Trimming stripped 2 bases from V and 4 bases from J, with 12 bases between. Germline V gives CDR1 MNHEY, CDR2 SVGAGI. The CDR3 nucleotides read TGTGCCAGCAGTTACCCCTTAGGGGGAAATCAGCCCCAGCATTTT. It encodes CASSYPLGGNQPQHF.

The rearrangement joins TRBV12-3 or TRBV12-4 to TRBJ2-7, with D possibly matching TRBD2 (6 bases). V lost 3 bases to trimming and J lost 7 bases, with 13 bases between them. CDR3 size: 13 residues. CDR3 loop: CASSLTTRWEQYF. The CDR3 DNA is TGTGCCAGCAGTTTGACGACTAGGTGGGAGCAGTACTTC.

The rearrangement joins TRBV19 to TRBJ1-1, with D possibly being TRBD1 (5 bases). CDR3 length: 12 residues. V gave up 3 bases and J gave up 6 bases, with 8 bases separating them. Germline V lookup: CDR1 LNHDA, CDR2 SQIVND (reference sequence). CDR3 region: CASSITGAEAFF. In nucleotides, the CDR3 is TGTGCCAGTAGTATCACAGGTGCTGAAGCTTTCTTT.

The count of this clone is one. The J gene is TRBJ1-2, the V gene TRBV7-6; no reliable D call. This CDR3 spans 14 amino acids. The germline CDR1 and CDR2 sequences are SGHVS and FNYEAQ. Trimming removed 5 bases from V and 4 bases from J, with 14 bases in between. CDR3 coding DNA: TGTGCCAGCAGCGCGTCCAACTTTGGCTATGGCTACACCTTC. Protein: CASSASNFGYGYTF.

V usage is TRBV9 and J usage is TRBJ2-7; 7 bases fit TRBD2. After removal of 2 bases from V and 2 bases from J, the junction contained 4 bases not matched to a gene. This CDR3 region has 14 residues. The germline V gene has CDR1 SGDLS and CDR2 YYNGEE. CDR3 sequence reads: CASSVASGPYEQYF. DNA of the CDR3: TGTGCCAGCAGCGTGGCTAGCGGACCCTACGAGCAGTACTTC.

The chain employs TRBV3-1 (or the pseudogene TRBV3-2) and TRBJ2-7, with D perhaps TRBD2 (6 bases). CDR1 is LGHDT and CDR2 is YNNKEL in the germline V gene (reference sequence). The CDR3 covers 15 residues. V was cut by 1 base and J by 5 bases, with 15 bases left in between. In DNA form, the CDR3 reads TGTGCCAGCAGCCAAGGCTGGTCGGGAGCCCACGAGCAGTACTTC. Translation: CASSQGWSGAHEQYF.

The rearrangement links TRBV2 to TRBJ1-5; TRBD1 might be the D (5 bases). The V end was cut by 5 bases, the J end by 0 bases, with 11 bases between. The V gene's germline CDR1 is SNHLY and CDR2 FYNNEI. The CDR3 runs 15 residues. The CDR3 is CASSTTVYSNQPQHF. DNA for the CDR3: TGTGCCAGCAGTACGACAGTCTATAGCAATCAGCCCCAGCATTTT.

This rearrangement joins TRBV12-3 or TRBV12-4 to TRBJ1-2, with D uncertain. The germline V and J ends were trimmed by 3 bases and 4 bases, with 6 bases remaining between them. The CDR3 runs to 12 residues. The CDR3 sequence is CASSFRVYGYTF. The CDR3 DNA reads TGTGCCAGCAGTTTCCGGGTCTATGGCTACACCTTC.

The V and J genes are TRBV11-3 and TRBJ2-5; TRBD2 might be the D (5 bases). Germline V gives CDR1 SGHNT, CDR2 YENEEA. The V gene lost 4 bases and the J gene lost 4 bases, with 16 bases spanning the gap. CDR3 length equals 15 residues. The CDR3 reads CASSYGSLGGETQYF. The CDR3 DNA reads as TGTGCCAGCAGCTACGGGTCCCTAGGAGGAGAGACCCAGTACTTC.

V gene TRBV4-1 combines with J gene TRBJ1-2; D not certain. CDR1 is MGHRA and CDR2 is YSYEKL in the germline V gene. V was shortened by 1 base and J by 0 bases, with 9 bases between the two germline ends. The CDR3 totals 15 residues. The CDR3 region has the DNA TGCGCCAGCAGCCAAGTGACACTTGCTAACTATGGCTACACCTTC. Protein product: CASSQVTLANYGYTF.

A word on this clone: The same CDR3 arises from other DNA sequences in this sample as well. This rearrangement joins TRBV18 to TRBJ1-1; TRBD1 is a possible D gene (5 bases). Deletions cut 3 bases from V and 1 base from J, with 6 bases between. This CDR3 contains 13 residues. Germline CDR1 reads KGHSH; CDR2 reads LQKENI. CDR3 sequence: CASSPQGNTEAFF. CDR3 in DNA: TGTGCCAGCTCACCTCAGGGGAACACTGAAGCTTTCTTT. The full variable domain, completed using reference TRBV18 and TRBJ1-1, is NAGVMQNPRHLVRRRGQEARLRCSPMKGHSHVYWYRQLPEEGLKFMVYLQKENIIDESGMPKERFSAEFPKEGPSILRIQQVVRGDSAAYFCASSPQGNTEAFFGQGTRLTVV.

The V call is TRBV12-3 or TRBV12-4, the J call TRBJ1-1; D ambiguous. V was shortened by 6 bases and J by 5 bases, with 7 bases between the two germline ends. This CDR3 spans 11 amino acids. The CDR3: CASRRGTEAFF. The DNA of the CDR3 is TGTGCCAGCAGGCGAGGGACTGAAGCTTTCTTT.

The chain recombines TRBV9 with TRBJ2-1; D tentatively reads TRBD1 or TRBD2 (5 bases each). This CDR3 has 16 amino acids. CDR1 is SGDLS, CDR2 YYNGEE, per germline. V was shortened by 2 bases and J by 7 bases, with 19 bases between the two germline ends. As DNA, the CDR3 is TGTGCCAGCAGCGTTCGAGGGGACCCGGGTAGGAATGAGCAGTTCTTC. The encoded protein is CASSVRGDPGRNEQFF. Drawing the rest from reference TRBV9 and TRBJ2-1, the complete variable domain is DSGVTQTPKHLITATGQRVTLRCSPRSGDLSVYWYQQSLDQGLQFLIQYYNGEERAKGNILERFSAQQFPDLHSELNLSSLELGDSALYFCASSVRGDPGRNEQFFGPGTRLTVL.

The rearrangement uses TRBV9 and TRBJ1-1; D is ambiguous. This CDR3 contains 13 residues. V was clipped by 0 bases and J by 4 bases, with 7 bases between them. Germline lookup yields CDR1 SGDLS and CDR2 YYNGEE. CDR3 DNA sequence: TGTGCCAGCAGCGTAGGGTCCGGCACTGAAGCTTTCTTT. This sequence encodes CASSVGSGTEAFF.